This T cell receptor (beta chain) emerged from a study of cytomegalovirus exposure and HLA in healthy donors. PCR used 60 Vbeta primers and 13 Jbeta primers. TCRdb's copy holds only in-frame clones and misses some; the assay was immunoSEQ multiplex PCR. The table lists 100,000 to 150,000 clones, 77% of them singletons. This CDR3 has 16 amino acids. Trimming cost V 6 bases and J 8 bases, with 25 bases left between them. Per germline, CDR1 SGHNT and CDR2 YYREEE (reference sequence). Points from the study as a whole: Researchers reported in a later analysis that common viral pathogens appeared linked to several top clusters.

On this clone itself: Its antigen remains unknown.

Sequences were obtained from PBMCs. The receptor was isolated from a male donor in good health and CMV-seropositive. This chain joins TRBV5-4 and TRBJ2-3; the D gene is possibly TRBD1 (6 bases). Here the CDR3 DNA reads TGTGCCAGCACCACCGGGACAAAAATTCCCGCGGGTACGCAGTATTTT. It encodes CASTTGTKIPAGTQYF.